A single T cell receptor beta chain is shown here with its context. In the study's own analysis: For nucleated cells, counts were estimated from reference gene primer amplification. Measured with immunoSEQ multiplex PCR; TCRdb has only the in-frame clones, and not every one. V, J and clone size derive from that table, while D and trimming were established from the DNA sequence. This table has over 95,000 clones, around four fifths appearing once. This sample stems from a study of blood T cell repertoires in COVID-19. Study in general: Samples taken during acute and convalescent COVID-19 were collected in the United States, Italy and Spain. Nucleic acid was either cDNA or gDNA, and it came from T cells, B-cell-depleted T cells, or PBMCs.

The germline V gene has CDR1 SGHRS and CDR2 YFSETQ. Trimming removed 4 bases from V and 9 bases from J; junction bases left unmatched: 14. The CDR3 sequence is 16 residues long. V and J are TRBV5-1 and TRBJ2-1, with 9 bases fitting TRBD2. Sequenced material: peripheral blood. This receptor was obtained from a woman aged 40 to 50 with acute or convalescent COVID-19. The DNA for the CDR3 is TGCGCCAGCAGCACTCCGCTAGCGGGGACGCAAGGTGAGCAGTTCTTC. The encoded protein is CASSTPLAGTQGEQFF.